The 23 T cell receptor beta chains below were found in one sample sequenced in a study of metastatic and nonmetastatic thyroid tumors. TCRdb recomputed clones from the PCR reads via MiXCR. The sample consists of some 46,000 clones, roughly a quarter of them appearing once. Thyroid surgery took place with no prior treatment in any patient. Specimen: blood. The receptors shown here come from a male donor with papillary thyroid cancer or a benign thyroid nodule (not recorded which). Some clones in this sample may be carry-over from other donors' samples.

This clone was seen a handful of times. This chain connects TRBV15 to TRBJ2-7, with TRBD1 identical over 7 bases. J lost 2 bases, V lost 1 base, and 5 bases had no gene match. Germline V lookup: CDR1 LNHNV, CDR2 YYDKDF (reference sequence). The CDR3 runs 15 residues. CDR3 in amino acids: CATSRAGTEAYEQYF. DNA for the CDR3: TGTGCCACCAGCAGAGCCGGGACAGAGGCCTACGAGCAGTACTTC.

Ten or more counts support this clone. The chain links TRBV5-4 to TRBJ2-7; 15 bases match TRBD2. CDR3 length: 16 amino acids. In germline, CDR1 is SGHNT, CDR2 YYREEE (reference sequence). V lost 3 bases, J lost 4 bases, and 5 bases stayed unmatched. The CDR3 sequence: CASSSGTSGGWYEQYF. The DNA of the CDR3 is TGTGCCAGCAGCTCCGGGACTAGCGGGGGGTGGTACGAGCAGTACTTC.

In this sample, this clone turned up a few times. Being one base from a much bigger clone, this may be a read error. The J gene is TRBJ2-1, the V gene TRBV11-2; D gene ambiguous. The V end was cut by 9 bases, the J end by 5 bases, with 23 bases between. Germline-derived CDR1 and CDR2 are SGHAT and FQNNGV. This CDR3 spans 16 amino acids. The CDR3 coding sequence is TGTGCCAGTAGCCTCCAGTCTCAAGTGGGGAACAATGAGCAGTTCTTC. Translating gives CASSLQSQVGNNEQFF.

The sample holds many counts of this clone. The gene calls are TRBV3-1 and TRBJ2-5, with 7 bases matching TRBD2. Trimming at V came to 1 base and at J to 5 bases, leaving 13 bases not matched to a gene. Germline V gene sequence: CDR1 LGHDT, CDR2 YNNKEL (reference sequence). This CDR3 spans 17 amino acids. The CDR3 DNA reads TGTGCCAGCAGCCAAGGGGGGTGGCGGGAGTACGGTGAGACCCAGTACTTC. Its protein product is CASSQGGWREYGETQYF.

This clone was seen ten or more times. The V call is TRBV12-3 or TRBV12-4, the J call TRBJ2-7, with D perhaps matching TRBD1 (8 bases). Trimming shortened V by 2 bases and J by 4 bases, and 15 bases separated the two germline ends. The CDR3 length is 15 residues. The CDR3: CASSLNRGGEYEQYF. The DNA for the CDR3 is TGTGCCAGCAGTTTAAACAGGGGGGGGGAGTACGAGCAGTACTTC.

This clone was counted ten times or more. This chain uses TRBV7-9 with TRBJ2-7; 7 nucleotides match TRBD1. This CDR3 is 16 amino acids long. Germline V lookup: CDR1 SEHNR, CDR2 FQNEAQ (reference sequence). The J segment lost 4 bases and the V segment lost 0 bases, leaving 9 bases of the junction unmatched. The CDR3 sequence: CASSLARGGWVYEQYF. The CDR3 DNA follows: TGTGCCAGCAGCTTAGCCAGAGGGGGCTGGGTGTACGAGCAGTACTTC.

This clone was picked up many times. The chain couples TRBV12-3 or TRBV12-4 to TRBJ1-2; D is perhaps TRBD1 (5 bases). CDR3 length equals 13 residues. Trimming removed 5 bases from V and 8 bases from J, with 15 bases in between. For the CDR3, the DNA is TGTGCCAGCAGTCTCTCGGGGCGTTCGGGCTACACCTTC. It is translated as CASSLSGRSGYTF.

This clone was seen a handful of times. The chain couples TRBV12-3 or TRBV12-4 to TRBJ2-2; TRBD2 matches at 7 bases. The CDR3 runs to 12 residues. V was clipped by 10 bases and J by 2 bases; unmatched bases: 1. CDR3 region: CATTSNTGELFF. CDR3 nucleotides: TGTGCCACGACTAGCAACACCGGGGAGCTGTTTTTT.

This clone was seen at least ten times. The V gene is TRBV12-3 or TRBV12-4, the J gene TRBJ1-5; 9 bases are shared with TRBD1. The CDR3 runs 15 residues. J was trimmed by 0 bases and V by 8 bases; bases with no gene match: 5. CDR3 region: CASRRDRASNQPQHF. The CDR3 nucleotides are TGTGCCAGCCGGAGGGACAGGGCTAGCAATCAGCCCCAGCATTTT.

This clone occurred many times. CDR3 loop: CASSEDTYNEQFF. The DNA of the CDR3 is TGTGCCAGCAGTGAGGACACCTACAATGAGCAGTTCTTC. V is TRBV6-1 and J is TRBJ2-1; D possibly corresponds to TRBD1 (5 bases). With 3 bases removed from V and 2 bases from J, the gap between germline ends came to 5 bases. CDR1 and CDR2 (germline): MNHNS, SASEGT. The length of the CDR3 is 13 residues.

There are a few counts of this clone. The chain carries TRBV2 and TRBJ2-5; weak D call: TRBD2 (7 bases). The CDR3 is 14 amino acids. Germline CDR1 and CDR2: SNHLY and FYNNEI. V lost 5 bases to trimming and J lost 5 bases, with 15 bases between them. CDR3 residues: CASSPTGGSETQYF. The CDR3 DNA reads as TGTGCCAGCAGTCCCACGGGGGGCAGCGAGACCCAGTACTTC.

This clone has more than one count but fewer than ten. The chain recombines TRBV6-1 with TRBJ2-7; a possible D gene is TRBD1 (6 bases). Germline V gene lookup returns CDR1 MNHNS and CDR2 SASEGT. The CDR3 has 15 residues. Trimming pared 6 bases from V and 2 bases from J, leaving 17 bases between. CDR3 region: CASRTRHRVPYEQYF. Here the CDR3 DNA reads TGTGCCAGCAGGACGCGTCACAGGGTGCCCTACGAGCAGTACTTC.

A few counts support this clone. CDR3 DNA: TGTGCCAGCAGTTTCGGACAGCTGAACACTGAAGCTTTCTTT. It encodes CASSFGQLNTEAFF. V gene TRBV6-1 combines with J gene TRBJ1-1, with D possibly matching TRBD1 (6 bases). In germline, CDR1 is MNHNS, CDR2 SASEGT. V lost 5 bases, J lost 0 bases, and 10 bases lay in between. The CDR3 loop spans 14 amino acids.

This sequence joins TRBV4-2 and TRBJ2-5; TRBD2 might be the D (7 bases). V was clipped by 6 bases and J by 2 bases, with 16 bases between them. Germline loops: CDR1 LGHNA, CDR2 YNFKEQ. This CDR3 is built from 15 residues. The CDR3 spells CASSRGADSQETQYF. The CDR3 nucleotides are TGTGCCAGCAGTCGGGGGGCCGATTCACAAGAGACCCAGTACTTC.

The CDR3: CASSQAGGNNEQFF. The CDR3 DNA reads as TGCGCCAGCAGTCAAGCGGGGGGGAACAATGAGCAGTTCTTC. The chain uses TRBV10-2 and TRBJ2-1, with 10 bases fitting TRBD2. CDR1 WSHSY and CDR2 SAAADI come from the germline V gene. The CDR3 length is 14 residues. The J segment lost 5 bases and the V segment lost 5 bases, leaving 3 bases of the junction unmatched.

The V call is TRBV5-1, the J call TRBJ1-2; possible D gene TRBD1, 5 bases. CDR1 SGHRS and CDR2 YFSETQ come from the germline V gene. This CDR3 is 13 amino acids long. Trimming cost V 2 bases and J 4 bases, with 9 bases left between them. This CDR3 is CASSFDSLYGYTF. DNA of the CDR3: TGCGCCAGCAGCTTTGACAGCCTCTATGGCTACACCTTC.

This clone occurred many times. The CDR3 protein is CASSYAGAGELFF. Written as DNA, the CDR3 is TGTGCCAGCAGTTACGCAGGGGCCGGGGAGCTGTTTTTT. The rearrangement links TRBV6-6 to TRBJ2-2, with a weak D call TRBD1 (6 bases). This CDR3 region has 13 residues. V was shortened by 2 bases and J by 6 bases, with 7 bases between the two germline ends. CDR1 MNHNY and CDR2 SVGAGI come from the germline V gene (reference sequence).

There are a few counts of this clone. The chain is built from TRBV27 and TRBJ2-1; D is undetermined. V lost 1 base, J lost 8 bases, and 12 bases lay in between. Germline values: CDR1 MNHEY, CDR2 SMNVEV (reference sequence). The CDR3 length is 14 residues. CDR3 protein: CASSLFERRDEQFF. In DNA form, the CDR3 reads TGTGCCAGCAGTTTATTTGAAAGAAGGGATGAGCAGTTCTTC.

This clone was observed at least ten times. The chain joins TRBV27 to TRBJ1-2, with D tentatively TRBD1 (5 bases). CDR1 and CDR2 (germline): MNHEY, SMNVEV (reference sequence). Trimming removed 4 bases at V and 1 base at J, with 7 bases between. CDR3 size: 13 residues. The CDR3 loop is CASSSGHNYGYTF. CDR3 sequence (DNA): TGTGCCAGCAGTTCAGGACATAACTATGGCTACACCTTC.

This clone came up many times. This chain connects TRBV10-2 to TRBJ2-3; 7 positions agree with TRBD1. Germline V gene data show CDR1 as WSHSY and CDR2 as SAAADI. After removal of 8 bases from V and 0 bases from J, the junction contained 11 bases not matched to a gene. The CDR3 has 16 amino acids. The DNA of the CDR3 is TGCGCCAGCGTATCGACAGGGAGAGCTAGCACAGATACGCAGTATTTT. Protein sequence: CASVSTGRASTDTQYF.

This clone has just a few counts. The chain joins TRBV20-1 to TRBJ1-6, with 9 bases identical to TRBD1. Unmatched junction bases numbered 10, after V lost 0 bases and J lost 4 bases. The CDR3 length is 18 residues. The germline V gene encodes CDR1 DFQATT and CDR2 SNEGSKA (reference sequence). This CDR3 is CSAREGQGLLRYNSPLHF. DNA for the CDR3: TGCAGTGCTAGAGAGGGACAGGGTTTGTTGAGATATAATTCACCCCTCCACTTT.

A few counts support this clone. The J gene is TRBJ1-5, the V gene TRBV2, with D unresolved. Trimming removed 2 bases from V and 2 bases from J, with 7 bases in between. The V gene's germline CDR1 is SNHLY and CDR2 FYNNEI. The CDR3 is 14 residues long. The CDR3 DNA sequence: TGTGCCAGCAGTGAATCAGGCGGCAATCAGCCCCAGCATTTT. Protein: CASSESGGNQPQHF.

The sample holds many counts of this clone. The chain combines TRBV20-1 with TRBJ1-2; the match to TRBD1 covers 8 bases. V shed 6 bases, J shed 8 bases, and the junction held 11 bases outside the gene matches. This CDR3 has 13 residues. Germline CDR1 and CDR2: DFQATT and SNEGSKA (reference sequence). The CDR3 region has the DNA TGCAGTGCCCGAGCAGGGGGCTCGGGAGGCTACACCTTC. Translated: CSARAGGSGGYTF.